This T cell receptor (beta chain) was recovered during a study of blood T cell repertoires in COVID-19. Trimming cost V 9 bases and J 4 bases; bases outside gene matches: 4. The CDR3 contains 12 residues. Per germline, CDR1 SNHLY and CDR2 FYNNEI. The data were produced by immunoSEQ multiplex PCR, yet TCRdb's version contains in-frame clones alone and is incomplete. The sample includes tens of thousands of clones, around 80% of them seen just once. This clonotype was obtained from a human donor in a cohort sampled during active COVID-19. The specimen sequenced was peripheral blood. This rearrangement joins TRBV2 to TRBJ2-7, with 9 positions matching TRBD1. CDR3 in DNA: TGTGCCAGTCGGGACAGGGTATACGAGCAGTACTTC. Protein product: CASRDRVYEQYF.